The 19 T cell receptor beta chains reported below all come from one sample, sequenced in a study of identical twins listed by TCRdb under 2016. Library preparation used 5' RACE. Sequencing took place on an Illumina HiSeq 2000. TCRdb reprocessing: public reads trimmed at Q25 with fastp, clones called with MiXCR, in-frame beta chains kept. Every distinct CDR3 protein forms one entry, paired with its most common genes and DNA. Within this sample are some 660,000 distinct CDR3 sequences, with 8% to 9% of them counted one time only. 0.98% of the sample is held by the ten biggest clonotypes. The sample was also reused in another study, on yellow fever vaccine responses in identical twins.

Sequencing was performed on PBMCs. The receptors were sampled from a woman aged 18-35 years in good health.

This clonotype was picked up many times. This rearrangement joins TRBV4-3 to TRBJ2-3; 9 nucleotides match TRBD2. The V gene end was trimmed by 0 bases and the J gene end by 0 bases; junction bases not matched to a gene: 10. CDR3 length equals 19 residues. Germline CDR1 reads LGHNA; CDR2 reads YSLEER. The CDR3 DNA sequence: TGCGCCAGCAGCCAAGAATCCTGGGCTAGCGGGATTAGCACAGATACGCAGTATTTT. This encodes CASSQESWASGISTDTQYF.

In this sample, this clonotype turned up a few times. V gene TRBV9 combines with J gene TRBJ1-1; D not certain. V lost 0 bases, J lost 0 bases, and 12 bases lay in between. The CDR3 contains 16 residues. Germline CDR1 is SGDLS and CDR2 is YYNGEE. CDR3 protein: CASSVGGKRMNTEAFF. In DNA, the CDR3 is TGTGCCAGCAGCGTAGGGGGTAAACGGATGAACACTGAAGCTTTCTTT.

This clonotype was counted a few times. V gene TRBV28 combines with J gene TRBJ2-7, with TRBD2 matching over 15 bases. The CDR3 has 21 residues. Trimming removed 4 bases from V and 0 bases from J; junction bases left unmatched: 16. Per germline, CDR1 MDHEN and CDR2 SYDVKM. DNA for the CDR3: TGTGCCAGCAGTTCCCTCTACTGGGGGGGGACTAGCGGGAGGACCTCCTACGAGCAGTACTTC. Translated: CASSSLYWGGTSGRTSYEQYF.

This clonotype appeared a few times. The rearrangement joins TRBV28 to TRBJ2-2; no clear D. The CDR3 sequence is 13 residues long. Germline CDR1 reads MDHEN; CDR2 reads SYDVKM. V lost 6 bases and J lost 8, with 13 bases in between. Here the CDR3 reads CASSETREGELFF. CDR3 sequence (DNA): TGTGCCAGCAGCGAGACGAGAGAGGGGGAGCTGTTTTTT.

This clonotype was counted between two and nine times. The chain recombines TRBV9 with TRBJ1-3, with unresolved D. V lost 0 bases, J lost 0 bases, and 7 bases lay in between. The CDR3 length is 15 residues. Germline assignment: CDR1 SGDLS and CDR2 YYNGEE. CDR3 in amino acids: CASSVDGYSGNTIYF. DNA for the CDR3: TGTGCCAGCAGCGTAGACGGATACTCTGGAAACACCATATATTTT.

This clonotype has at least ten counts. Germline is not matched at one junction end, which may reflect a read error. For the CDR3, the DNA is TGCAGCGTTAAAGAAGCGGGAGGTGGCACCGGGGAGCTGTTTTTT. Translation: CSVKEAGGGTGELFF. The chain links TRBV29-1 to TRBJ2-2; 9 bases are shared with TRBD2. Germline assignment: CDR1 SQVTM and CDR2 ANQGSEA. The CDR3 contains 15 residues.

This clonotype was picked up a small number of times. The DNA for the CDR3 is TGTGCCAGCAGTTACCTACCGGGACAGGGGTCCCTAGGCTACACCTTC. Translated: CASSYLPGQGSLGYTF. J is TRBJ1-2 and V is TRBV6-5; 10 nucleotides line up with TRBD1. Trimming at V came to 2 bases and at J to 8 bases, leaving 11 bases not matched to a gene. This CDR3 region has 16 residues. Germline-derived CDR1 and CDR2 are MNHEY and SVGAGI.

The chain uses TRBV12-3 or TRBV12-4 and TRBJ1-2; D is unclear. This CDR3 has 15 amino acids. V dropped 5 bases and J dropped 5 bases, with 18 bases sitting between them. CDR3 region: CASSADSKHPYGYTF. CDR3 DNA sequence: TGTGCCAGCAGTGCCGACTCTAAACACCCTTATGGCTACACCTTC.

CDR3: CSAGLKGAETQYF. The DNA for the CDR3 is TGCAGTGCTGGGTTGAAGGGCGCAGAGACCCAGTACTTC. V is TRBV20-1 and J is TRBJ2-5, with unresolved D. This CDR3 spans 13 amino acids. Trimming removed 5 bases from V and 4 bases from J, with 14 bases in between. Per germline, CDR1 DFQATT and CDR2 SNEGSKA (reference sequence).

This clonotype showed up just a few times. The chain links TRBV3-1 to TRBJ1-4; D not resolved. The CDR3 extends over 14 amino acids. Trimming removed 4 bases at V and 3 bases at J, with 9 bases between. Per the germline V gene, CDR1 is LGHDT and CDR2 is YNNKEL (reference sequence). In nucleotides, the CDR3 is TGTGCCAGCAGCCCCACAGCTTCTAATGAAAAACTGTTTTTT. Protein product: CASSPTASNEKLFF.

This clonotype was counted only a few times. V gene TRBV2 combines with J gene TRBJ1-1, with D uncertain. Germline V gene sequence: CDR1 SNHLY, CDR2 FYNNEI. This CDR3 is built from 13 residues. Trimming left V 4 bases short and J 3 bases short, with 9 bases between. This CDR3 reads CASSVYDHTEAFF. The CDR3 coding sequence is TGTGCCAGCAGTGTCTATGATCACACTGAAGCTTTCTTT.

This clonotype was observed many times. At one boundary the junction diverges from the germline segment, which might be a read error. The chain is built from TRBV7-9 and TRBJ2-3, with D perhaps matching TRBD1 (6 bases). The CDR3 sequence is 13 residues long. CDR1 SEHNR and CDR2 FQNEAQ come from the germline V gene (reference sequence). DNA of the CDR3: TGCGCCAGCAGCTTACAGGGTTCAGATACGCAGTATTTT. It yields the protein CASSLQGSDTQYF.

This clonotype has more than one count but fewer than ten. The chain carries TRBV7-9 and TRBJ2-1; 7 nucleotides agree with TRBD1. Germline V gene data show CDR1 as SEHNR and CDR2 as FQNEAQ (reference sequence). The CDR3 is 15 residues long. The trim removed 1 base at V and 9 bases at J, leaving 9 bases unmatched. CDR3 nucleotides: TGTGCCAGCAGCTTAGTGAGGGGGCCCGTTCTTGAGCAGTTCTTC. This codes for CASSLVRGPVLEQFF.

V is TRBV29-1 and J is TRBJ2-5; 10 bases map to TRBD2. Per the germline V gene, CDR1 is SQVTM and CDR2 is ANQGSEA. This CDR3 is built from 13 residues. V shed 7 bases, J shed 5 bases, and the junction held 7 bases outside the gene matches. The chain's CDR3 is CSAVPGLAETQYF. The CDR3 bases are TGCAGCGCCGTCCCGGGACTAGCGGAGACCCAGTACTTC.

The chain is built from TRBV9 and TRBJ1-4; 11 bases agree with TRBD1. Germline values: CDR1 SGDLS, CDR2 YYNGEE. The CDR3 sequence is 14 residues long. The J segment lost 12 bases and the V segment lost 4 bases, leaving 8 bases of the junction unmatched. As DNA, the CDR3 is TGTGCCAGCAGCTTCCGGGACAGGGGGAGAGAACTGTTTTTT. The encoded protein is CASSFRDRGRELFF. Together with reference TRBV9 and TRBJ1-4, the CDR3 gives the full variable domain: DSGVTQTPKHLITATGQRVTLRCSPRSGDLSVYWYQQSLDQGLQFLIQYYNGEERAKGNILERFSAQQFPDLHSELNLSSLELGDSALYFCASSFRDRGRELFFGSGTQLSVL.

The V gene is TRBV20-1, the J gene TRBJ2-5, with 10 bases identical to TRBD2. J lost 4 bases, V lost 3 bases, and 5 bases had no gene match. This CDR3 has 14 residues. From germline, CDR1 is DFQATT and CDR2 SNEGSKA (reference sequence). In nucleotides, the CDR3 is TGCAGTGCTAGTTTTAGCGGGAGGTTAGAGACCCAGTACTTC. This encodes CSASFSGRLETQYF.

The count of this clonotype is one. The chain combines TRBV3-1 with TRBJ2-3, with 13 bases lining up with TRBD2. The germline gives CDR1 LGHDT, CDR2 YNNKEL (reference sequence). The CDR3 has 18 residues. This chain's CDR3 is CTFRPGLAGDGSTDTQYF. The CDR3 region has the DNA TGTACCTTCAGACCCGGACTAGCGGGAGACGGGTCCACAGATACGCAGTATTTT.

This clonotype appeared a few times. The rearrangement links TRBV27 to TRBJ2-7, with D perhaps matching TRBD1 or TRBD2 (5 bases each). Trimming stripped 2 bases from V and 5 bases from J, with 13 bases between. Germline-derived CDR1 and CDR2 are MNHEY and SMNVEV (reference sequence). The CDR3 contains 14 residues. For the CDR3, the DNA is TGTGCCAGCAGTTTAAGAGGGGCTTGGGACGAGCAGTACTTC. Its translation: CASSLRGAWDEQYF.

This clonotype was found many times. One end of the junction does not line up with germline, which may come from a read error. The rearrangement uses TRBV7-9 and TRBJ1-6, with 10 bases matching TRBD1. The CDR3 totals 16 residues. From germline, CDR1 is SEHNR and CDR2 FQNEAQ (reference sequence). CDR3 protein: CASRLETGTGVSPLHF. The CDR3 DNA reads TGTGCCAGCAGATTAGAGACCGGGACAGGGGTCTCACCCCTCCACTTT.